Below are 8 T cell receptor beta chains sequenced from a single sample in a study of cytomegalovirus exposure and HLA in healthy donors. The PCR used 60 Vbeta and 13 Jbeta primers. Using immunoSEQ multiplex PCR, the repertoire was profiled, and TCRdb retains in-frame clones only, with some absent. Among fewer than 250,000 clones, around four fifths were seen once, and the ten largest hold 1.1%. The sequenced material came from PBMCs. The receptors here all came from a woman in her 40s in good health and CMV-seronegative.

This rearrangement joins TRBV18 to TRBJ1-1; D possibly corresponds to TRBD1 (5 bases). The germline V gene has CDR1 KGHSH and CDR2 LQKENI. V dropped 2 bases and J dropped 2 bases, with 9 bases sitting between them. The CDR3 is made up of 14 amino acids. CDR3 DNA: TGTGCCAGCTCACCAATCCAGGGTAACACTGAAGCTTTCTTT. Translated: CASSPIQGNTEAFF.

The chain joins TRBV9 to TRBJ2-3, with 7 bases fitting TRBD1. From germline, CDR1 is SGDLS and CDR2 YYNGEE. The CDR3 contains 15 residues. V shed 2 bases and J 5 bases; nucleotides not matched to a gene: 8. As DNA, the CDR3 is TGTGCCAGCAGCGTCTTGACAGGGTTCGTAGATACGCAGTATTTT. Translation gives CASSVLTGFVDTQYF.

This rearrangement joins TRBV2 to TRBJ2-7; 8 bases match TRBD2. Germline V gene sequence: CDR1 SNHLY, CDR2 FYNNEI. CDR3 size: 14 residues. V was clipped by 5 bases and J by 3 bases; unmatched bases: 6. CDR3 DNA: TGTGCCAGCAGTCTAAGCGGGAGTGGCTACGAGCAGTACTTC. It yields the protein CASSLSGSGYEQYF. Based on the CDR3 plus reference TRBV2 and TRBJ2-7, the full variable domain is EPEVTQTPSHQVTQMGQEVILRCVPISNHLYFYWYRQILGQKVEFLVSFYNNEISEKSEIFDDQFSVERPDGSNFTLKIRSTKLEDSAMYFCASSLSGSGYEQYFGPGTRLTVT.

This clone was recorded only once. The chain recombines TRBV9 with TRBJ2-1; 7 nucleotides agree with TRBD1. The CDR3 runs to 15 residues. Germline CDR1 SGDLS, CDR2 YYNGEE. Trimming cost V 3 bases and J 2 bases; bases outside gene matches: 5. CDR3 sequence (DNA): TGTGCCAGCAGCGGTAACAGGGGTGCCTACAATGAGCAGTTCTTC. The encoded protein is CASSGNRGAYNEQFF.

The genes are TRBV7-3 and TRBJ2-1; 12 nucleotides agree with TRBD2. The CDR3 runs 15 residues. CDR1 and CDR2 (germline): SGHTA, FQGTGA. With V trimmed by 2 bases and J by 10 bases, 6 bases remained unmatched. CDR3 sequence reads: CASSLASGRAREQFF. CDR3 nucleotides: TGTGCCAGCAGCTTAGCTAGCGGGAGGGCCAGGGAGCAGTTCTTC.

The chain carries TRBV11-3 and TRBJ2-3; 7 bases align to TRBD1. The length of the CDR3 is 17 residues. V lost 4 bases, J lost 4 bases, and 14 bases stayed unmatched. CDR1 is SGHNT and CDR2 is YENEEA in the germline V gene. The CDR3 spells CASSSEGQQGTADTQYF. The CDR3, as DNA: TGTGCCAGCAGCTCTGAGGGACAGCAAGGGACGGCAGATACGCAGTATTTT.

The CDR3 spells CASSSSQATEAFF. The CDR3 DNA follows: TGTGCCAGTAGTAGCAGCCAGGCCACTGAAGCTTTCTTT. The V call is TRBV19, the J call TRBJ1-1, with D uncertain. The CDR3 runs 13 residues. Germline lookup yields CDR1 LNHDA and CDR2 SQIVND (reference sequence). V was pared by 4 bases and J by 4 bases, with 10 bases between. Together with reference TRBV19 and TRBJ1-1, the CDR3 gives the full variable domain: DGGITQSPKYLFRKEGQNVTLSCEQNLNHDAMYWYRQDPGQGLRLIYYSQIVNDFQKGDIAEGYSVSREKKESFPLTVTSAQKNPTAFYLCASSSSQATEAFFGQGTRLTVV.

The chain recombines TRBV6-1 with TRBJ1-5; TRBD1 might be the D (5 bases). V was trimmed by 5 bases and J by 4 bases, leaving 15 bases between them. Germline values: CDR1 MNHNS, CDR2 SASEGT. The CDR3 has 15 amino acids. The CDR3 is CASSSRGVFNQPQHF. In DNA, the CDR3 is TGTGCCAGCAGTAGCCGGGGGGTCTTTAATCAGCCCCAGCATTTT.